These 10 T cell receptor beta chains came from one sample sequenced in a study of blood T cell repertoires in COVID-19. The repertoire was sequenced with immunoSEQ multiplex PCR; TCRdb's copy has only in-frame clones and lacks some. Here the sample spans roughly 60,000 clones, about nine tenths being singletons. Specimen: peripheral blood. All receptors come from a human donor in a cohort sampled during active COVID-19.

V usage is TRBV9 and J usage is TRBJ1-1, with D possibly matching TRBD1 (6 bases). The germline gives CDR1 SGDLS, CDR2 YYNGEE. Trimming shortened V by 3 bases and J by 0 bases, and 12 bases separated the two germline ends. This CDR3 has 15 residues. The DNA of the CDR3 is TGTGCCAGCAGCGGTGGACAGAGAGTGAACACTGAAGCTTTCTTT. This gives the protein CASSGGQRVNTEAFF.

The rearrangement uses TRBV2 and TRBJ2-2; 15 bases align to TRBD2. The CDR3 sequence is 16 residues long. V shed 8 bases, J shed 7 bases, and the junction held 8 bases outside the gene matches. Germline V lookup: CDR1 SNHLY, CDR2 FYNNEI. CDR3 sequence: CASRTSGGAPVGELFF. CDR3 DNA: TGTGCCAGCCGGACTAGCGGGGGGGCCCCGGTCGGGGAGCTGTTTTTT.

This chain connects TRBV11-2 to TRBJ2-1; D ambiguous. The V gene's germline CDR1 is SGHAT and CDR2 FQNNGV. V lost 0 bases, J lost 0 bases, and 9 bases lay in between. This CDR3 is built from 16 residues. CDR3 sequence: CASSLEALSSYNEQFF. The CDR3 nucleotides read TGTGCCAGCAGCTTAGAAGCGCTCAGCTCCTACAATGAGCAGTTCTTC.

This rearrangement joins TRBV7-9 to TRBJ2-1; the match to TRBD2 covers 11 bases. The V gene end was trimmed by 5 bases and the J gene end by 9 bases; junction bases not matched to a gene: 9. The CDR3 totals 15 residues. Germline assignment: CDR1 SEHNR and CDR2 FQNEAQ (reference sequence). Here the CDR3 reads CASSPVAGGPSEQFF. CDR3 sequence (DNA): TGTGCCAGCAGCCCCGTAGCGGGAGGGCCAAGTGAGCAGTTCTTC.

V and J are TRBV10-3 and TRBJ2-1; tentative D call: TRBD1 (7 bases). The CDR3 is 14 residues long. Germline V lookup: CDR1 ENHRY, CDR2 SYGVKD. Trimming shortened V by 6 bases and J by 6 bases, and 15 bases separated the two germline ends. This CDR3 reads CAIRGPGDSNEQFF. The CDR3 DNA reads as TGTGCCATCAGAGGACCGGGGGACAGCAATGAGCAGTTCTTC.

CDR3 DNA sequence: TGTGCCAGCAGGGTTGGGGGAGGTTCCGTCGGCACAGATACGCAGTATTTT. Translation gives CASRVGGGSVGTDTQYF. The V call is TRBV2, the J call TRBJ2-3, with D tentatively TRBD2 (6 bases). V lost 6 bases, J lost 1 base, and 20 bases lay in between. The CDR3 has 17 residues. Germline values: CDR1 SNHLY, CDR2 FYNNEI.

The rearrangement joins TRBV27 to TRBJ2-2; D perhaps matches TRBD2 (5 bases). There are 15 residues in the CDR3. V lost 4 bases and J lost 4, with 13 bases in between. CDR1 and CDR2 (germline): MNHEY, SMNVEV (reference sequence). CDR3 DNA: TGTGCCAGCAGTTCCCGGGATATTGGCACCGGGGAGCTGTTTTTT. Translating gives CASSSRDIGTGELFF.

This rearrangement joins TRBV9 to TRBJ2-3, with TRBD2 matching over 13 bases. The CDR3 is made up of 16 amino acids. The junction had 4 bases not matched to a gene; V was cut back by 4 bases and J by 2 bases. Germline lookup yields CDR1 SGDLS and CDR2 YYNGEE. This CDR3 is CASSWTSGSPTDTQYF. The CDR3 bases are TGTGCCAGCAGCTGGACTAGCGGGAGCCCCACAGATACGCAGTATTTT.

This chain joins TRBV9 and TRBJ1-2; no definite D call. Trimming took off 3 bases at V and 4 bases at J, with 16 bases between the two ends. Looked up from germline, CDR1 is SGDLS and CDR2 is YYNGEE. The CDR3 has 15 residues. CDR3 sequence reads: CASSGSRLHPYGYTF. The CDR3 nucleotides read TGTGCCAGCAGCGGCTCGAGGTTACATCCCTATGGCTACACCTTC.

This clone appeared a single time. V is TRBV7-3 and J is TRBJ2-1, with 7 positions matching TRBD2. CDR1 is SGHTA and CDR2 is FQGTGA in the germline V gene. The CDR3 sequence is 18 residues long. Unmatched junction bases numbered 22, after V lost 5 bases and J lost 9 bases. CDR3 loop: CASSLGSIGGSARSEQFF. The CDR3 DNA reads TGTGCCAGCAGCCTGGGTAGTATCGGCGGGAGTGCACGGAGTGAGCAGTTCTTC. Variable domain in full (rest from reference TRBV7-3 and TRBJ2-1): GAGVSQTPSNKVTEKGKYVELRCDPISGHTALYWYRQSLGQGPEFLIYFQGTGAADDSGLPNDRFFAVRPEGSVSTLKIQRTERGDSAVYLCASSLGSIGGSARSEQFFGPGTRLTVL.